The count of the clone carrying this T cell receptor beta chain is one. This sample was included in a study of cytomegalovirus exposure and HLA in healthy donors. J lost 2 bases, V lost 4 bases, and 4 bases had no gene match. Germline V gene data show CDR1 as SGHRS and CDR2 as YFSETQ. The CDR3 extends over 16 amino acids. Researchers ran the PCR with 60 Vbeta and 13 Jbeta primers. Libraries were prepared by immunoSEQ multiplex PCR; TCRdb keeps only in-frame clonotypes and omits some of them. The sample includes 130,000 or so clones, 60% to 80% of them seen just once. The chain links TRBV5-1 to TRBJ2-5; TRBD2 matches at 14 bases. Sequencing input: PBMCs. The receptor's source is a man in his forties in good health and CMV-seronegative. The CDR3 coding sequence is TGCGCCAGCAGCCGGGGACTAGCGGGGGCACAAGAGACCCAGTACTTC. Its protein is CASSRGLAGAQETQYF.